The 5 T cell receptor beta chains below were found in one sample sequenced in a study of CD8 T cell repertoires and HIV-1 epitope variants. These receptors lack a known antigen. Generated by immunoSEQ multiplex PCR, the TCRdb table keeps only in-frame clones and is missing some. This table has about 5,500 clones, under 70% appearing once. Sequencing input: cultured CD8+ T cells derived from PBMCs. The receptors were gathered from a male donor with HIV.

The gene calls are TRBV28 and TRBJ2-2, with a tentative D call TRBD2 (6 bases). Germline V gene data show CDR1 as MDHEN and CDR2 as SYDVKM. V was pared by 3 bases and J by 4 bases, with 15 bases between. The CDR3 is 16 residues long. In nucleotides, the CDR3 is TGTGCCAGCAGTTTTAGGCCGGGAGAGGGCACCGGGGAGCTGTTTTTT. This codes for CASSFRPGEGTGELFF.

V usage is TRBV5-4 and J usage is TRBJ2-5; D is uncertain. Deletions cut 3 bases from V and 1 base from J, with 10 bases between. Germline CDR1 and CDR2: SGHNT and YYREEE (reference sequence). The CDR3 has 14 amino acids. Here the CDR3 reads CASSSPRSQETQYF. The CDR3 nucleotides read TGTGCCAGCAGCTCACCCAGGAGCCAAGAGACCCAGTACTTC. Full variable domain (missing parts from reference TRBV5-4 and TRBJ2-5): ETGVTQSPTHLIKTRGQQVTLRCSSQSGHNTVSWYQQALGQGPQFIFQYYREEENGRGNFPPRFSGLQFPNYSSELNVNALELDDSALYLCASSSPRSQETQYFGPGTRLLVL.

The chain uses TRBV25-1 and TRBJ1-5, with D uncertain. Trimming cost V 1 base and J 8 bases, with 12 bases left between them. Germline V gene lookup returns CDR1 MGHDK and CDR2 SYGVNS. The CDR3 totals 14 residues. The CDR3 sequence: CASSEWEGREPQHF. CDR3 DNA: TGTGCCAGCAGTGAATGGGAAGGGCGAGAGCCCCAGCATTTT.

This clone was recorded a few times. The chain employs TRBV28 and TRBJ2-7; the D gene is possibly TRBD1 (5 bases). Looked up from germline, CDR1 is MDHEN and CDR2 is SYDVKM. CDR3 length: 14 amino acids. V lost 4 bases to trimming and J lost 4 bases, with 14 bases between them. For the CDR3, the DNA is TGTGCCAGCAGTTCAGGGCTGTCGGATTACGAGCAGTACTTC. Amino acid sequence: CASSSGLSDYEQYF. Using reference TRBV28 and TRBJ2-7 for the parts outside the CDR3, the full variable domain is DVKVTQSSRYLVKRTGEKVFLECVQDMDHENMFWYRQDPGLGLRLIYFSYDVKMKEKGDIPEGYSVSREKKERFSLILESASTNQTSMYLCASSSGLSDYEQYFGPGTRLTVT.

V usage is TRBV4-2 and J usage is TRBJ2-2; D is possibly TRBD1 (5 bases). V gave up 0 bases and J gave up 2 bases, with 13 bases separating them. The CDR3 covers 17 residues. The V gene's germline CDR1 is LGHNA and CDR2 YNFKEQ. The CDR3 is CASSQERSRVNTGELFF. The CDR3 nucleotides are TGTGCCAGCAGCCAAGAGAGGAGCAGGGTCAACACCGGGGAGCTGTTTTTT.